This is a list of T cell receptor beta chains from one sample in a study of vaccination and CD4 T cells after COVID-19. TCRdb passed the PCR reads through MiXCR, listing each CDR3 protein once. The data hold 15,000 to 17,000 distinct CDR3 sequences, with 66% observed a single time. Sequencing was performed on CD4+ T cells from blood, taken after SARS-CoV-2 vaccination. All receptors come from a human donor who had recovered from COVID-19. CDR3s include the opening cysteine and the closing phenylalanine or tryptophan. The order of the fields is J gene, D gene, clone size, V gene, CDR3 DNA, CDR3 protein. The D gene is left open where the match is weak. The listing skips clone size in some rows; elsewhere it reads once, few, many or a size class.

>TRBJ1-6|NA|NA|TRBV6-5
TGTGCCAGCAGTTACAGTATACCGGGACAAATTAATTCACCCCTCCACTTT
CASSYSIPGQINSPLHF
>TRBJ1-2|NA|NA|TRBV20-1
TGCAGTGCTAGAGACACCTTTCTACTGAACTATGGCTACACCTTC
CSARDTFLLNYGYTF
>TRBJ2-4|NA|NA|TRBV20-1
TGCAGTGCTAGAAACCTCAGGGGCGAATTAGCAAACATTCAGTACTTC
CSARNLRGELANIQYF
>TRBJ2-1|TRBD2|few|TRBV2
TGTGCCAGCAGCGATAGCGGGAGCTCCTACAATGAGCAGTTCTTC
CASSDSGSSYNEQFF
>TRBJ1-2|TRBD1|NA|TRBV5-1
TGCGCCAGCAGCTTACAGGGGGCGAGGTATGGCTACACCTTC
CASSLQGARYGYTF
>TRBJ2-3|NA|NA|TRBV7-9
TGTGCCAGCAGCCCCCGGGGTACAGATACGCAGTATTTT
CASSPRGTDTQYF
>TRBJ2-3|NA|once|TRBV25-1
TGTGCCAGCAGTGTGGAGGATACGCAGTATTTT
CASSVEDTQYF
>TRBJ1-2|NA|NA|TRBV7-2
TGTGCCAGCAGCTTAGCGACCCCTGGGCAGACTAACTATGGCTACACCTTC
CASSLATPGQTNYGYTF
>TRBJ2-1|TRBD2|NA|TRBV28
TGTGCCACCGGGACTAGCGGTAGGTACAATGAGCAGTTCTTC
CATGTSGRYNEQFF
>TRBJ2-7|NA|few|TRBV27
TGTGCCAGCAGTTTACGGGGGTATCACGAGCAGTACTTC
CASSLRGYHEQYF
>TRBJ1-5|NA|NA|TRBV6-5
TGTGCCAGCAGTTACATGGGACAAGGGGATCAGCCCCAGCATTTT
CASSYMGQGDQPQHF
>TRBJ1-4|NA|NA|TRBV11-2
TGTGCCAGCAGCTTACGAGCCGGGACCTGGGATGAAAAACTGTTTTTT
CASSLRAGTWDEKLFF
>TRBJ2-4|TRBD2|NA|TRBV15
TGTGCCACCAGCGGGGGCCGAGTGAGCGGGAGGACGGCCAAAAACATTCAGTACTTC
CATSGGRVSGRTAKNIQYF
>TRBJ2-3|TRBD2|NA|TRBV20-1
TGCAGTGCTAGGACTAGCGGGAGGGGCGCAGATACGCAGTATTTT
CSARTSGRGADTQYF
>TRBJ1-2|NA|NA|TRBV10-2
TGCGCCAGCAGTGAGTTAGGCCAGGGGCCACCCTATGGCTACACCTTC
CASSELGQGPPYGYTF
>TRBJ2-5|NA|NA|TRBV11-3
TGTGCCAGCAGCTTTGGGGCGGGGCAAGAGACCCAGTACTTC
CASSFGAGQETQYF
>TRBJ1-5|NA|NA|TRBV20-1
TGCAGTGCTAGCGGAGGGGGTACTAATCAGCCCCAGCATTTT
CSASGGGTNQPQHF
>TRBJ2-7|NA|NA|TRBV21-1
TGTGCCAGCAGCAAGCACAGTTACGAGCAGTACTTC
CASSKHSYEQYF
>TRBJ2-1|NA|NA|TRBV29-1
TGCAGCGTTGAAGATTTTCGGGATTCGAACAATGAGCAGTTCTTC
CSVEDFRDSNNEQFF
>TRBJ2-5|NA|few|TRBV6-1
TGTGCCAGCAGCCAAGACCGGGAGACAGAGACCCAGTACTTC
CASSQDRETETQYF
>TRBJ2-2|TRBD2|NA|TRBV6-2/TRBV6-3
TGTGCCAGCAAGCTAGCGGGAGTCACCGGGGAGCTGTTTTTT
CASKLAGVTGELFF
>TRBJ1-1|NA|NA|TRBV6-2/TRBV6-3
TGTGCCAGCAGTTACTCGAATGCAGGATACACTGAAGCTTTCTTT
CASSYSNAGYTEAFF
>TRBJ2-5|TRBD1|NA|TRBV15
TGTGCCACCAGCAGAAAAACAGGGGCCCAAGAGACCCAGTACTTC
CATSRKTGAQETQYF
>TRBJ2-5|NA|NA|TRBV7-8
TGTGCCAGCAGCTTAGCGGCAGGGACGGAGACCCAGTACTTC
CASSLAAGTETQYF
>TRBJ2-3|TRBD2|few|TRBV7-2
TGTGCCAGTACGGTTGCGGGAGGGACCGATACGCAGTATTTT
CASTVAGGTDTQYF
>TRBJ2-7|NA|NA|TRBV6-5
TGTGCCAGCAGGCGAAGCGGTGACTACGAGCAGTACTTC
CASRRSGDYEQYF